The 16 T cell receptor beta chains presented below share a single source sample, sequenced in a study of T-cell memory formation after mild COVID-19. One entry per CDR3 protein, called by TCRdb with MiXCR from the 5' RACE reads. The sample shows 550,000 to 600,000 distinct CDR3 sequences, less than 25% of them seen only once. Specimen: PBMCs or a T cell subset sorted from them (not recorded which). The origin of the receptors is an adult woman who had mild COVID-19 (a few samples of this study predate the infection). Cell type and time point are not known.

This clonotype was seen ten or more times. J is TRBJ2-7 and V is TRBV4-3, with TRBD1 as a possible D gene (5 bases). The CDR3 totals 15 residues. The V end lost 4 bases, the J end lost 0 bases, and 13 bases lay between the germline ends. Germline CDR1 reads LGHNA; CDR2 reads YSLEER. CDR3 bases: TGCGCCAGCAGCCTGGGTTATCAGGGCTCCTACGAGCAGTACTTC. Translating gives CASSLGYQGSYEQYF.

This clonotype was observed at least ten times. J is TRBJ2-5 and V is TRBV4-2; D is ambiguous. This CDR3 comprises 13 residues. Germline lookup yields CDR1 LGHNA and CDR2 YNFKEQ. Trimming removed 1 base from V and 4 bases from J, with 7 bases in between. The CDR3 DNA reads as TGTGCCAGCAGCCAAGGCAGAGGAGAGACCCAGTACTTC. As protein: CASSQGRGETQYF.

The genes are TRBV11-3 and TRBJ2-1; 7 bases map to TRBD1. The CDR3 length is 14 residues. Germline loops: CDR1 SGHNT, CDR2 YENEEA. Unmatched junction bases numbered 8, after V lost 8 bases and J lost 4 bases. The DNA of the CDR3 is TGTGCCAGCCGCGAAGAGGGACAGTACAATGAGCAGTTCTTC. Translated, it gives CASREEGQYNEQFF.

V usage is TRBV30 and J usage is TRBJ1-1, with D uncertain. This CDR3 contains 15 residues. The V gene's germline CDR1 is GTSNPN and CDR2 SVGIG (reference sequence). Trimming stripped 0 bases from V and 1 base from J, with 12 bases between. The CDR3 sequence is CAWSVQGSRNTEAFF. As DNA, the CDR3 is TGTGCCTGGAGTGTACAAGGGAGCAGGAACACTGAAGCTTTCTTT.

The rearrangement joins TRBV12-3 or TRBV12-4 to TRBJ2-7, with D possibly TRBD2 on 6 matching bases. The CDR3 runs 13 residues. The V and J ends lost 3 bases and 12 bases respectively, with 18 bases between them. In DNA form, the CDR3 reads TGTGCCAGCAGTTTCGGCCAACGGGACTTTCTGTACTTC. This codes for CASSFGQRDFLYF.

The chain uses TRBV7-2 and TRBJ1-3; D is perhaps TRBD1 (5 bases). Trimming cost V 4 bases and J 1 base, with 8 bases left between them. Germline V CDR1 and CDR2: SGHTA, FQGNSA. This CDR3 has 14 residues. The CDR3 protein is CASSSGGSGNTIYF. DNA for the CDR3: TGTGCCAGCAGCTCCGGGGGGTCTGGAAACACCATATATTTT.

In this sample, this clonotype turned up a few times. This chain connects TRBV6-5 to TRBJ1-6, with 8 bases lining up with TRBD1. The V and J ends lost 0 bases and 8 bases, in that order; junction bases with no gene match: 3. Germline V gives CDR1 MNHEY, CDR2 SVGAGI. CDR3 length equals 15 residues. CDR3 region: CASSYSSGGYSPLHF. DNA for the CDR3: TGTGCCAGCAGTTACTCATCAGGGGGCTATTCACCCCTCCACTTT.

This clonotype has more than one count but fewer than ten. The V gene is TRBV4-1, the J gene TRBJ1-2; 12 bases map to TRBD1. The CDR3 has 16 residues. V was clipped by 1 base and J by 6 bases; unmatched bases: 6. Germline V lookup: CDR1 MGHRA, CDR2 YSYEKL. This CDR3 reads CASSQVPGQGADGYTF. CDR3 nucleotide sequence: TGCGCCAGCAGCCAAGTCCCGGGACAGGGGGCGGATGGCTACACCTTC.

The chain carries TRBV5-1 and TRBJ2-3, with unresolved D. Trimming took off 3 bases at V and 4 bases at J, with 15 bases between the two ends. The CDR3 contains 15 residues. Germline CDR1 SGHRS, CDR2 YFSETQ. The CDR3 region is CASSSRPGDPDTQYF. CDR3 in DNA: TGCGCCAGCAGCTCCCGTCCTGGGGATCCAGATACGCAGTATTTT.

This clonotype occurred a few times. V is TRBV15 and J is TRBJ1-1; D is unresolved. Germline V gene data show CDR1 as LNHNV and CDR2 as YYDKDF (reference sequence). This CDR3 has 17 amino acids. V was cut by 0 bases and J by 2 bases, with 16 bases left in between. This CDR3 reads CATSRDLFGRLNTEAFF. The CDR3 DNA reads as TGTGCCACCAGCAGAGATCTATTTGGCAGATTAAACACTGAAGCTTTCTTT.

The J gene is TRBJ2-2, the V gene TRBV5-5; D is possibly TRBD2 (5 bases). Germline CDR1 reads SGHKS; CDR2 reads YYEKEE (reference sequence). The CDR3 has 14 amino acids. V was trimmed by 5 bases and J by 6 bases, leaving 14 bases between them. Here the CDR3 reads CASRRPGSAGELFF. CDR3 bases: TGTGCCAGCAGACGACCGGGGTCGGCCGGGGAGCTGTTTTTT.

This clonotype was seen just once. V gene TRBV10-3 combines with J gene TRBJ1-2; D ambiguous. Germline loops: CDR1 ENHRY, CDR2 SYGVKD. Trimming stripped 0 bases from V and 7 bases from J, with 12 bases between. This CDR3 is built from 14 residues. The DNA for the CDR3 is TGTGCCATCAGTGAGTCGGGTACGACCGGTGGCTACACCTTC. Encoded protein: CAISESGTTGGYTF.

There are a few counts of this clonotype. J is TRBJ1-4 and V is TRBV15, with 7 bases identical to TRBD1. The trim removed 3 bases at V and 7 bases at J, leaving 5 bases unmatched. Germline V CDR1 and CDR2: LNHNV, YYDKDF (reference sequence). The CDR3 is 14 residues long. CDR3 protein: CATSSTGEAEKLFF. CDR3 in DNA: TGTGCCACCAGCAGTACAGGGGAGGCTGAAAAACTGTTTTTT.

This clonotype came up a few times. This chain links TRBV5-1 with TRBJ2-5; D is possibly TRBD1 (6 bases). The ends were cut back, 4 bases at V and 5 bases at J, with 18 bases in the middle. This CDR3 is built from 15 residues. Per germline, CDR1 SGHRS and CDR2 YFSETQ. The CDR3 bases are TGCGCCAGCAGCGAAGGATATGGGGGCACGGAGACCCAGTACTTC. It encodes CASSEGYGGTETQYF.

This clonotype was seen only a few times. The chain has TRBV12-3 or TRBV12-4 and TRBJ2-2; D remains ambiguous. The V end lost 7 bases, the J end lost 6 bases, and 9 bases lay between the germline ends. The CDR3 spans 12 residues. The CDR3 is CASKRGPGELFF. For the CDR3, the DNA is TGTGCCAGCAAGAGAGGCCCCGGGGAGCTGTTTTTT.

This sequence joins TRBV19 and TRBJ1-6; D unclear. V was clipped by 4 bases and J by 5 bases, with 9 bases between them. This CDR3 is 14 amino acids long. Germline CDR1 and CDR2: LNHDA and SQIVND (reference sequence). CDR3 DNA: TGTGCCAGTAGTAAGGACGTTAATAATTCACCCCTCCACTTT. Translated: CASSKDVNNSPLHF. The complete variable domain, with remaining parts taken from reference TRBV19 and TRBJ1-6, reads DGGITQSPKYLFRKEGQNVTLSCEQNLNHDAMYWYRQDPGQGLRLIYYSQIVNDFQKGDIAEGYSVSREKKESFPLTVTSAQKNPTAFYLCASSKDVNNSPLHFGNGTRLTVT.